This T cell receptor (beta chain) was sequenced in a study of blood T cell repertoires in COVID-19. The wider study: Material from acute and convalescent COVID-19 was sourced from the United States, Italy and Spain. PBMCs, B-cell-depleted T cells, or T cells were the source of the cDNA or gDNA that made up the material.

Some clones are missing from TCRdb's copy, which holds only in-frame ones; the method was immunoSEQ multiplex PCR. This sample has tens of thousands of clones, with approximately 82% found just once. This CDR3 is built from 12 residues. V was pared by 5 bases and J by 4 bases, with 6 bases between. Germline CDR1 reads LNHNV; CDR2 reads YYDKDF (reference sequence). The clonotype was recovered from a woman over 75 with acute or convalescent COVID-19. The V and J genes are TRBV15 and TRBJ1-5, with no clear D. Sequenced sample: peripheral blood. The CDR3 DNA follows: TGTGCCACCAGCCCACATAATCAGCCCCAGCATTTT. It encodes CATSPHNQPQHF. Looking up the rest from reference TRBV15 and TRBJ1-5 gives the full variable domain: DAMVIQNPRYQVTQFGKPVTLSCSQTLNHNVMYWYQQKSSQAPKLLFHYYDKDFNNEADTPDNFQSRRPNTSFCFLDIRSPGLGDTAMYLCATSPHNQPQHFGDGTRLSIL.